These 27 T cell receptor beta chains share one sample of origin, sequenced in a study of T cell clonality in common variable immunodeficiency. Study results and caveats: Reportedly, TCR beta sequences from common variable immunodeficiency showed fewer deletions and N-nucleotide insertions.

For these TCRs, the target antigens are not known. Clones were read by immunoSEQ multiplex PCR, and TCRdb kept only the in-frame ones, dropping some. The sample has about 20,000 clones, none seen only once; the top ten hold approximately 2.5%. The sequenced sample consisted of peripheral blood mononuclear cells. Receptors were obtained from a human donor with common variable immunodeficiency.

This clone turned up a few times. The DNA ends 3 residues before the CDR3 does, and the rest of the CDR3 is filled in from the germline J gene. The V call is TRBV19, the J call TRBJ1-5; no firm D call. V dropped 3 bases and J dropped 7 bases, with 13 bases sitting between them. The germline gives CDR1 LNHDA, CDR2 SQIVND (reference sequence). The CDR3 has 14 amino acids. The sequenced CDR3 bases are TGTGCCAGTAGTATTTCAGGAGATCACCAGCCC. It specifies CASSISGDHQP. The entire CDR3 protein is CASSISGDHQPQHF.

With regard to this clone: Read coverage stops 3 residues before the CDR3 terminus; the germline J gene supplies the remainder. This chain uses TRBV18 with TRBJ2-7, with TRBD1 as a possible D gene (5 bases). Germline assignment: CDR1 KGHSH and CDR2 LQKENI. CDR3 length equals 13 residues. The ends were cut back, 6 bases at V and 0 bases at J, with 9 bases in the middle. The covered CDR3 bases are TGTGCCAGCTCCGCGACAGACTCCTACGAG. Amino acids: CASSATDSYE. The full CDR3 reads CASSATDSYEQYF.

This clone was seen more than once but under ten times. The CDR3 end lies 3 residues beyond the end of the read and is filled in from the germline J gene. The V and J genes are TRBV6-2 or TRBV6-3 and TRBJ2-1, with 10 bases aligning to TRBD2. The CDR3 spans 16 residues. J lost 5 bases, V lost 5 bases, and 9 bases had no gene match. From germline, CDR1 is MNHEY and CDR2 SVGEGT. The sequenced CDR3 bases are TGTGCCAGCAGTCCCCTTCTAGCGGGAGAGGACAATGAG. Protein product: CASSPLLAGEDNE. The complete CDR3 reads CASSPLLAGEDNEQFF.

This clone has just a few counts. The sequence runs out 3 residues before the end of the CDR3; the remainder is reconstructed from the germline J gene. This sequence joins TRBV19 and TRBJ2-5; 12 bases align to TRBD1. V shed 5 bases and J 7 bases; nucleotides not matched to a gene: 8. In germline, CDR1 is LNHDA, CDR2 SQIVND (reference sequence). The CDR3 covers 15 residues. This chain's CDR3 is CASSPGTGGEGTQYF. The DNA read from the CDR3 is TGTGCCAGTAGTCCCGGGACAGGGGGCGAGGGGACC.

Regarding this clone: The CDR3 is cut off 3 residues early in the read; its end comes from the germline J gene. This sequence joins TRBV18 and TRBJ2-1; 10 bases are shared with TRBD1. The germline gives CDR1 KGHSH, CDR2 LQKENI. V dropped 3 bases and J dropped 9; count of bases not matched to a gene: 5. The CDR3 sequence is 14 residues long. The CDR3 loop reads CASSPGQGIVEQFF. The DNA read from the CDR3 is TGTGCCAGCTCACCGGGACAGGGGATAGTTGAG.

This clone was picked up a small number of times. The CDR3 goes on 3 residues after the read ends, and that part is filled in from the germline J gene. This sequence joins TRBV7-2 and TRBJ2-3, with D perhaps TRBD2 (6 bases). CDR1 and CDR2 from the germline V gene are SGHTA and FQGNSA. The CDR3 totals 15 residues. The CDR3 region is CASSLGGVGAGSQYF. The CDR3 DNA, read in part, is TGTGCCAGCAGCTTAGGGGGGGTTGGTGCGGGCTCG.

With regard to this clone: From the germline J gene comes the end of the CDR3, since the read stops 3 residues before it. V and J are TRBV18 and TRBJ2-7; D possibly corresponds to TRBD2 (6 bases). The V gene's germline CDR1 is KGHSH and CDR2 LQKENI. The germline V and J ends were trimmed by 3 bases and 2 bases, with 11 bases remaining between them. The CDR3 covers 14 residues. The CDR3 DNA, read in part, is TGTGCCAGCTCACCTTCCCCGGGGGCCTACGAG. This translates into CASSPSPGAYE. Given in full, the CDR3 is CASSPSPGAYEQYF.

A few counts support this clone. The sequenced fragment ends 3 residues before the CDR3 boundary, so the rest is inferred from the germline J gene. The rearrangement joins TRBV7-9 to TRBJ1-5; unclear D gene. This CDR3 has 14 residues. Germline V gene data show CDR1 as SEHNR and CDR2 as FQNEAQ (reference sequence). Trimming removed 5 bases from V and 7 bases from J, with 15 bases in between. CDR3 in amino acids: CASSSQPGRQPQHF. The sequenced part of the CDR3 DNA is TGTGCCAGCAGCAGCCAACCGGGTCGGCAGCCC.

Remarks on this clone: The read is 3 residues too short to cover the CDR3 end, so that end is filled in from the germline J gene. The chain recombines TRBV7-2 with TRBJ1-2, with 8 positions matching TRBD1. The CDR3 covers 15 residues. CDR1 SGHTA and CDR2 FQGNSA come from the germline V gene. The CDR3 bases that were read are TGTGCCAGCAGCTCCCTGGACAGGGCGGGTATAGGC. It translates to CASSSLDRAGIG. The whole CDR3 sequence reads CASSSLDRAGIGYTF.

This clone showed up just a few times. The read ends 3 residues early relative to the CDR3; the germline J gene fills the gap. V is TRBV11-1 and J is TRBJ2-7, with 10 nucleotides matching TRBD1. CDR1 SGHAT and CDR2 FQDESV come from the germline V gene (reference sequence). CDR3 length equals 13 residues. V shed 9 bases, J shed 6 bases, and the junction held 8 bases outside the gene matches. The CDR3 bases that were read are TGTGCCAGTACCCGGGACAGGGGATCCGAG. Residues: CASTRDRGSE. The entire CDR3 reads CASTRDRGSEQYF.

Only a few counts were recorded for this clone. The CDR3 is cut off 3 residues early in the read; its end comes from the germline J gene. The chain has TRBV7-9 and TRBJ1-2; 8 bases align to TRBD1. The CDR3 is made up of 14 amino acids. Per the germline V gene, CDR1 is SEHNR and CDR2 is FQNEAQ (reference sequence). With V trimmed by 4 bases and J by 6 bases, 7 bases remained unmatched. This CDR3 is CASSSNRGGDGYTF. The DNA read from the CDR3 is TGTGCCAGCAGCTCCAACAGGGGGGGGGATGGC.

This clone was detected only a few times. Coverage ceases 3 residues before the CDR3 finishes, and the germline J gene fills in the end. The chain combines TRBV18 with TRBJ2-3; maybe TRBD2 (5 bases). CDR3 length: 15 residues. Per germline, CDR1 KGHSH and CDR2 LQKENI. The ends were cut back, 2 bases at V and 2 bases at J, with 11 bases in the middle. The CDR3 region is CASSPGGTATDTQYF. The part of the CDR3 DNA that was read is TGTGCCAGCTCACCAGGAGGAACAGCCACAGATACG.

About this clone: Read sequence stops 3 residues before the CDR3 end, and the germline J gene provides the missing end. The chain couples TRBV19 to TRBJ2-2; 8 positions match TRBD2. V dropped 3 bases and J dropped 4; count of bases not matched to a gene: 10. Germline loops: CDR1 LNHDA, CDR2 SQIVND (reference sequence). CDR3 length: 17 amino acids. The part of the CDR3 DNA that was read is TGTGCCAGTAGTATGGATGGAGCGGGAGCGGGCACCGGGGAG. Translating it yields CASSMDGAGAGTGE. The entire CDR3 is CASSMDGAGAGTGELFF.

This clone showed up just a few times. The observed sequence ends 3 residues before the CDR3 terminus, with the missing tail filled in from the germline J gene. This chain links TRBV19 with TRBJ1-1, with 7 bases aligning to TRBD1. The CDR3 contains 13 residues. Germline V lookup: CDR1 LNHDA, CDR2 SQIVND (reference sequence). With 7 bases clipped from V and 1 base from J, the junction kept 3 bases outside the gene matches. CDR3 sequence: CASTRDRNTEAFF. The part of the CDR3 DNA that was read is TGTGCCAGTACCCGGGACAGGAACACTGAA. Full variable domain (outside the CDR3, taken from reference TRBV19 and TRBJ1-1): DGGITQSPKYLFRKEGQNVTLSCEQNLNHDAMYWYRQDPGQGLRLIYYSQIVNDFQKGDIAEGYSVSREKKESFPLTVTSAQKNPTAFYLCASTRDRNTEAFFGQGTRLTVV.

Comments on this clone: Read data end 3 residues before the CDR3 end; the end is taken from the germline J gene. The gene calls are TRBV7-9 and TRBJ2-3; D possibly corresponds to TRBD1 (6 bases). CDR3 size: 15 residues. Germline CDR1 reads SEHNR; CDR2 reads FQNEAQ (reference sequence). The V and J ends lost 3 bases and 0 bases respectively, with 10 bases between them. CDR3 loop: CASSFLTGSTDTQYF. Incomplete CDR3 DNA: TGTGCCAGCAGCTTCCTTACAGGGAGCACAGATACG.

In the case of this clone: The CDR3 is cut off 3 residues early in the read; its end comes from the germline J gene. The chain links TRBV19 to TRBJ1-5, with 8 bases identical to TRBD1. This CDR3 is built from 13 residues. Germline CDR1 and CDR2: LNHDA and SQIVND (reference sequence). V shed 5 bases and J 7 bases; nucleotides not matched to a gene: 4. Partial CDR3 DNA: TGTGCCAGTAGTTCCGACAGGGGACAGCCC. The encoded protein is CASSSDRGQP. The whole CDR3 reads CASSSDRGQPQHF.

This clone was detected only a few times. The read falls 3 residues short of the CDR3 end, and the missing part is taken from the germline J gene. V gene TRBV20-1 combines with J gene TRBJ2-5; D unclear. Germline V gene sequence: CDR1 DFQATT, CDR2 SNEGSKA (reference sequence). The V and J ends lost 5 bases and 6 bases respectively, with 13 bases between them. The CDR3 consists of 12 residues. Here the CDR3 reads CSAPRIGKTQYF. The sequenced part of the CDR3 DNA is TGCAGTGCTCCGCGGATAGGAAAGACC.

Remarks on this clone: The read finishes 3 residues shy of the CDR3 end, and the germline J gene is used to complete it. V and J are TRBV7-8 and TRBJ2-7; 7 nucleotides agree with TRBD1. There are 16 residues in the CDR3. Germline CDR1 reads SGHVS; CDR2 reads FQNEAQ. J was trimmed by 2 bases and V by 1 base; bases with no gene match: 8. The part of the CDR3 DNA that was read is TGTGCCAGCAGCTTAGTCCCGACAGGGTCAACCTACGAG. Amino acids: CASSLVPTGSTYE. The whole CDR3 protein reads CASSLVPTGSTYEQYF. The variable domain in full, with the rest retrieved from reference TRBV7-8 and TRBJ2-7, is GAGVSQSPRYKVAKRGQDVALRCDPISGHVSLFWYQQALGQGPEFLTYFQNEAQLDKSGLPSDRFFAERPEGSVSTLKIQRTQQEDSAVYLCASSLVPTGSTYEQYFGPGTRLTVT.

This clone was found a few times. The CDR3 goes on 3 residues after the read ends, and that part is filled in from the germline J gene. This chain uses TRBV18 with TRBJ2-5; 7 bases map to TRBD1. In germline, CDR1 is KGHSH, CDR2 LQKENI. The CDR3 is made up of 15 amino acids. V dropped 2 bases and J dropped 4; count of bases not matched to a gene: 7. The CDR3 bases that were read are TGTGCCAGCTCACCAAGTAGGGACAGTACAGAGACC. Encoded protein: CASSPSRDSTET. The CDR3 in full is CASSPSRDSTETQYF.

This clone appeared a few times. Read sequence stops 3 residues before the CDR3 end, and the germline J gene provides the missing end. The J gene is TRBJ1-1, the V gene TRBV19; no clear D. V gave up 3 bases and J gave up 1 base, with 3 bases separating them. Germline V gene sequence: CDR1 LNHDA, CDR2 SQIVND (reference sequence). The CDR3 extends over 12 amino acids. The CDR3 loop reads CASSIRNTEAFF. The CDR3 bases that were read are TGTGCCAGTAGTATCAGGAACACTGAA.

In this sample, this clone turned up a few times. The read finishes 3 residues shy of the CDR3 end, and the germline J gene is used to complete it. J is TRBJ1-1 and V is TRBV19; D unclear. CDR3 length: 14 residues. V was cut by 1 base and J by 7 bases, with 13 bases left in between. Germline CDR1 and CDR2: LNHDA and SQIVND (reference sequence). CDR3 bases read: TGTGCCAGTAGTATAGGGCCCCTCTCGGGTGAA. It specifies CASSIGPLSGE. The entire CDR3 protein reads CASSIGPLSGEAFF.

This clone was found a few times. The read ends 3 residues before the CDR3 terminus; that terminus is restored from the germline J gene. The J gene is TRBJ1-1, the V gene TRBV19; D perhaps matches TRBD1 (5 bases). The CDR3 has 13 residues. V lost 5 bases and J 4 bases, leaving 11 bases between the germline ends. Germline loops: CDR1 LNHDA, CDR2 SQIVND (reference sequence). The sequenced CDR3 bases are TGTGCCAGTAGTGCCAGGGTTGGCACTGAA. Protein sequence: CASSARVGTE. The whole CDR3 is CASSARVGTEAFF.

This clone appeared a few times. The read is 3 residues too short to cover the CDR3 end, so that end is filled in from the germline J gene. The chain has TRBV30 and TRBJ2-2; TRBD2 matches 7 bases. CDR1 is GTSNPN and CDR2 is SVGIG in the germline V gene (reference sequence). The CDR3 extends over 15 amino acids. J was trimmed by 3 bases and V by 2 bases; bases with no gene match: 6. CDR3 region: CAWSMTSSYTGELFF. The sequenced CDR3 bases are TGTGCCTGGAGTATGACTAGCTCCTACACCGGGGAG.

This clone was observed a handful of times. The read halts 3 residues ahead of the CDR3 end, with the missing end drawn from the germline J gene. The chain employs TRBV7-9 and TRBJ2-3; 7 bases are a match to TRBD2. Germline V gene data show CDR1 as SEHNR and CDR2 as FQNEAQ (reference sequence). The J segment lost 2 bases and the V segment lost 11 bases, leaving 13 bases of the junction unmatched. The CDR3 extends over 15 amino acids. The CDR3 loop reads CAPERGEHDTDTQYF. CDR3 bases read: TGTGCCCCTGAACGGGGGGAGCATGACACAGATACG.

This clone was counted a few times. The read falls 3 residues short of the CDR3 end, and the missing part is taken from the germline J gene. The V call is TRBV7-3, the J call TRBJ2-1, with TRBD2 matching 13 bases. In germline, CDR1 is SGHTA, CDR2 FQGTGA. The V gene end was trimmed by 2 bases and the J gene end by 6 bases; junction bases not matched to a gene: 10. The CDR3 has 18 residues. The CDR3 is CASSLRTSGSQFPNEQFF. CDR3 DNA, as far as it was read: TGTGCCAGCAGCTTACGGACTAGCGGGAGCCAGTTCCCCAATGAG.

Comments on this clone: The CDR3 is cut off 3 residues early in the read; its end comes from the germline J gene. This sequence joins TRBV19 and TRBJ2-5; 10 bases fit TRBD1. The CDR3 extends over 16 amino acids. In germline, CDR1 is LNHDA, CDR2 SQIVND (reference sequence). V gave up 5 bases and J gave up 1 base; unmatched junction bases: 7. The sequenced CDR3 bases are TGTGCCAGTAGTTTTAGGACAGGGGGTGGCCAAGAGACC. Translation: CASSFRTGGGQET. The full CDR3 protein reads CASSFRTGGGQETQYF.

A word on this clone: The sequenced fragment ends 3 residues before the CDR3 boundary, so the rest is inferred from the germline J gene. The chain employs TRBV19 and TRBJ2-2; TRBD2 might be the D (7 bases). The CDR3 covers 15 residues. Germline-derived CDR1 and CDR2 are LNHDA and SQIVND (reference sequence). V lost 7 bases and J lost 6, with 18 bases in between. The sequenced part of the CDR3 DNA is TGTGCCAGTAAGGTGGGAACAGGGAGGGCCGGGGAG. It encodes CASKVGTGRAGE. The full CDR3 protein reads CASKVGTGRAGELFF.